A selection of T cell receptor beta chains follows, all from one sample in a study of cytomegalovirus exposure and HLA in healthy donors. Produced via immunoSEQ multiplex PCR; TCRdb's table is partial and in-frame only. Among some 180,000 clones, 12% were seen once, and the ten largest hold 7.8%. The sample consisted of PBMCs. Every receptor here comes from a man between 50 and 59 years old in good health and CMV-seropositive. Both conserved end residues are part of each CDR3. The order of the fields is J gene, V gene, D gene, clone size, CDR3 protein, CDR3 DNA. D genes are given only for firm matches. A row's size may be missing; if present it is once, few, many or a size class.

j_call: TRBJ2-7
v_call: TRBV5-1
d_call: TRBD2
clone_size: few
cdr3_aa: CASSLDSGGNYEQYF
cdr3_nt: TGCGCCAGCAGCTTGGACAGCGGGGGAAATTACGAGCAGTACTTC

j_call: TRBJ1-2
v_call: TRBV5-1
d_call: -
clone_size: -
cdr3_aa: CASSLTTNYGYTF
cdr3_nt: TGCGCCAGCAGCTTGACAACGAACTATGGCTACACCTTC

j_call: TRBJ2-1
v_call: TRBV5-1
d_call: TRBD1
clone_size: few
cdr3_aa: CASSFDRGEQFF
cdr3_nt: TGCGCCAGCAGTTTTGACAGGGGTGAGCAGTTCTTC

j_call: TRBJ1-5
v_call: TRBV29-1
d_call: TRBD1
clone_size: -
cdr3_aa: CSASGGINQPQHF
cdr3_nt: TGCAGCGCATCAGGGGGGATTAATCAGCCCCAGCATTTT

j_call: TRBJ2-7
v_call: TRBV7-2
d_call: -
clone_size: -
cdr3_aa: CASSLGRSYEQYF
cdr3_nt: TGTGCCAGCAGCTTAGGCAGATCCTACGAGCAGTACTTC

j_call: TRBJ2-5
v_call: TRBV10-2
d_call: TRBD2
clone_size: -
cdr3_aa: CASRQLAGGPGETQYF
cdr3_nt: TGCGCCAGCAGACAACTAGCGGGGGGGCCGGGAGAGACCCAGTACTTC

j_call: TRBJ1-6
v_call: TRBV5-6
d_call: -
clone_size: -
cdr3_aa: CASSVTRGGNSPLHF
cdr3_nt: TGTGCCAGCAGCGTCACCAGGGGTGGGAATTCACCCCTCCACTTT

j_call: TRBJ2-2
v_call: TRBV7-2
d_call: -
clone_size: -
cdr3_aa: CASSSRGYGELFF
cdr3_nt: TGTGCCAGCAGCTCAAGAGGGTATGGGGAGCTGTTTTTT

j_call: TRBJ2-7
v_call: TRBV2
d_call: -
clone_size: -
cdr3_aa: CASTGGSYEQYF
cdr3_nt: TGTGCCAGCACTGGGGGGTCCTACGAGCAGTACTTC

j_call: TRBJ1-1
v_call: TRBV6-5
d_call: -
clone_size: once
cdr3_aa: CASTSGQPSAEAFF
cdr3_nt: TGTGCCAGCACTTCAGGACAGCCGTCGGCTGAAGCTTTCTTT

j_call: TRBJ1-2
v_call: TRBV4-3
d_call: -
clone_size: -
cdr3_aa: CASSQGAARGFSGYTF
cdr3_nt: TGCGCCAGCAGCCAAGGCGCCGCGAGAGGGTTCTCTGGCTACACCTTC

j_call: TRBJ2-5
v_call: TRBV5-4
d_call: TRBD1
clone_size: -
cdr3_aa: CASSNTGDLGQTQYF
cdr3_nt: TGTGCCAGCAGCAATACAGGGGACCTGGGGCAGACCCAGTACTTC

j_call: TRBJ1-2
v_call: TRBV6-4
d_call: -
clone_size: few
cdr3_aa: CASSEQGTANYGYTF
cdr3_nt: TGTGCCAGCAGTGAACAAGGGACTGCGAACTATGGCTACACCTTC

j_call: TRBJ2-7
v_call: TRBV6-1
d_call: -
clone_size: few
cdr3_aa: CASRGGLHEQYF
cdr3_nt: TGTGCCAGCAGAGGAGGACTCCACGAGCAGTACTTC

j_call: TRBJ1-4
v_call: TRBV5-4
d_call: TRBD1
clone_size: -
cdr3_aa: CASNFKGQGAEKLFF
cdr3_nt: TGTGCCAGCAACTTTAAGGGACAGGGGGCCGAAAAACTGTTTTTT

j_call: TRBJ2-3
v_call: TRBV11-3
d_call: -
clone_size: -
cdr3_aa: CASSLRADTQYF
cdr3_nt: TGTGCCAGCAGCCTTCGGGCAGATACGCAGTATTTT

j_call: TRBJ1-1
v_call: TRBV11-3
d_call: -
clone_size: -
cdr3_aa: CASSPRSGGKDEAFF
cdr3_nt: TGTGCCAGCAGCCCGCGGTCGGGGGGGAAAGATGAAGCTTTCTTT

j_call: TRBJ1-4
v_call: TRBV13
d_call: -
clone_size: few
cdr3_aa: CASSQTGVFREKLFF
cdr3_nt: TGTGCCAGCAGCCAAACAGGAGTCTTTCGTGAAAAACTGTTTTTT

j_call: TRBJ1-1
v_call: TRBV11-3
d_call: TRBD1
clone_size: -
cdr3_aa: CASWGQGHTEAFF
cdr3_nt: TGTGCCAGCTGGGGACAGGGACACACTGAAGCTTTCTTT

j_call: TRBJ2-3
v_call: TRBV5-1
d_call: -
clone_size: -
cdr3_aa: CASSFSMPRTDTQYF
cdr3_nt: TGCGCCAGCAGCTTTTCTATGCCCCGCACAGATACGCAGTATTTT

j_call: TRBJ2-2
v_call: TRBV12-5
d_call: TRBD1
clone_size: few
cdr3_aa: CASGLGQGGTGELFF
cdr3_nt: TGTGCTAGTGGACTCGGACAGGGGGGGACCGGGGAGCTGTTTTTT

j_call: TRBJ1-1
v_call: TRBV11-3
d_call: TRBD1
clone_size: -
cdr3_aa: CASSGDSRNTEAFF
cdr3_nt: TGTGCCAGCAGCGGGGACAGCCGGAACACTGAAGCTTTCTTT

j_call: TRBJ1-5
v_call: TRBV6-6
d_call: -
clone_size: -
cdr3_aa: CASSFRVQPQHF
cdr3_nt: TGCGCCAGCAGTTTCAGGGTCCAGCCCCAGCATTTT

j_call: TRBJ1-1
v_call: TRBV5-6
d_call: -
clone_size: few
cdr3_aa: CASSLGVTMNTGAFF
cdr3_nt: TGTGCCAGCAGCTTGGGGGTGACTATGAACACTGGAGCTTTCTTT

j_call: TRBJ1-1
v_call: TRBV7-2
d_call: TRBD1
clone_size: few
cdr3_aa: CASSFGQGTEAFF
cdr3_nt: TGTGCCAGCAGCTTCGGACAGGGGACTGAAGCTTTCTTT

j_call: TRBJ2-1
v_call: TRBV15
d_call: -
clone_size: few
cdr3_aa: CATSRDSGVNEQFF
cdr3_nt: TGTGCCACCAGCAGAGATTCAGGCGTTAATGAGCAGTTCTTC

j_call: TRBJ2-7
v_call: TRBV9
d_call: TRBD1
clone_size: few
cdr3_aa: CASSASGTGVTSYEQYF
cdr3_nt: TGTGCCAGCAGCGCCTCCGGGACAGGGGTTACATCCTACGAGCAGTACTTC